The entry below gives a single TCR beta chain sequence along with its context. Its antigen is not known. The data derive from a study of shared clonotypes between healthy human individuals. CD45RO-negative CD8 cells positively selected for CCR7 made up the naive population, which excluded terminally differentiated effector memory CD45RA+ cells. Study-wide results and caveats: Rarefaction showed that sequencing of sorted subsets was incomplete (despite large depth).

Each PCR replicate from the sorted subsets contained about 210 ng DNA, which is roughly 33,000 T cell genomes. Clones were sequenced by immunoSEQ multiplex PCR, and TCRdb holds only the in-frame ones, with some missing. This sample has some 2.1 million clones, with just over 90% found just once. The germline CDR1 and CDR2 sequences are MGHDK and SYGVNS. This CDR3 is built from 16 residues. The V end lost 5 bases, the J end lost 4 bases, and 21 bases lay between the germline ends. V usage is TRBV25-1 and J usage is TRBJ2-7; the D gene is possibly TRBD2 (5 bases). The receptor was isolated from a man younger than 35 in good health. Some clones in this sample may be carry-over from other donors' samples. The sample taken for sequencing was naive CD8+ T cells from PBMCs. The CDR3 nucleotides read TGTGCCAGCAGTACAATTTCGGGGTCCCACCCTTACGAGCAGTACTTC. Translating it yields CASSTISGSHPYEQYF.